Reported below is one T cell receptor beta chain. The antigen is unknown. Just one base apart from a much larger clone, this may be a read error. V was clipped by 7 bases and J by 8 bases, with 15 bases between them. The CDR3 has 14 residues. Germline CDR1 and CDR2: SGHVS and FQNEAQ. The sample belongs to a study of tumor-infiltrating lymphocytes in primary liver carcinoma. General study results and limits: Tumor-blood pairs (like tumor-adjacent pairs) overlapped less than tumor region pairs did.

A primer in the constant region served to generate TCR beta cDNA from approximately 500 ng of total RNA. Library construction for TCR beta comprised three nested multiplex PCR rounds performed with slightly modified ARM-PCR. The two initial PCR rounds, approximately 10 cycles each, used TRBV1-TRBV30 forward and C-beta reverse primers. TCRdb reprocessed the multiplex PCR reads with MiXCR, giving one entry per CDR3 protein. The profile covers approximately 92,000 distinct CDR3 sequences, with approximately 68% appearing a single time and around 8.8% taken by the ten largest. Taking about 17-31 mg of unsorted bulk tissue, the authors co-extracted RNA and DNA. Those patients suffered from chronic HBV infection and were treatment-naive.

This rearrangement joins TRBV7-8 to TRBJ1-6, with D possibly TRBD1 on 6 matching bases. The sample comprised liver tumor tissue from sampling region 5. Indicated subset: tumor region T5, tumor centre. This TCR derives from a woman aged 55-69 years with primary liver carcinoma and hepatitis B virus infection. The CDR3: CASIFTRGDSPLHF. CDR3 DNA sequence: TGTGCCAGCATCTTTACTAGGGGGGATTCACCCCTCCACTTT.